This entry lists 12 T cell receptor beta chains sequenced from one sample in a study of a mutant IDH1 vaccine in newly diagnosed glioma. Here immunoSEQ multiplex PCR was the method, and the copy in TCRdb shows in-frame clones only, minus some. Seen here are 34,000 or so clones, around four fifths observed once, and the top ten hold more than 20%. Antigen specificity for these receptors is unknown. Time point noted: week 11, during vaccination. A single vaccine dose contained 300 ug of mutant IDH1 20-mer peptide, and topical imiquimod was used with it. The sequences come from PBMCs, collected from a glioma patient whose treatment included an IDH1 peptide vaccine. These TCRs come from a man aged 25 to 40 with glioma.

V usage is TRBV19 and J usage is TRBJ2-1; 10 bases are a match to TRBD2. The CDR3 contains 15 residues. V lost 6 bases to trimming and J lost 8 bases; unmatched junction nucleotides: 10. Germline CDR1 is LNHDA and CDR2 is SQIVND (reference sequence). Here the CDR3 reads CASSDSGRSSHEQFF. CDR3 coding DNA: TGTGCCAGTAGCGATAGCGGGAGGTCATCCCATGAGCAGTTCTTC.

The chain joins TRBV10-3 to TRBJ1-1; no clear D gene. V was pared by 3 bases and J by 2 bases, with 16 bases between. The CDR3 covers 16 residues. CDR1 is ENHRY, CDR2 SYGVKD, per germline. The chain's CDR3 is CAISDYSRVGNTEAFF. The CDR3, as DNA: TGTGCCATCAGTGATTATAGCCGGGTCGGAAACACTGAAGCTTTCTTT.

This sequence joins TRBV13 and TRBJ2-3, with D possibly being TRBD1 (5 bases). Germline-derived CDR1 and CDR2 are PRHDT and FYEKMQ (reference sequence). This CDR3 is 16 amino acids long. The V gene lost 1 base and the J gene lost 0 bases, with 11 bases spanning the gap. In DNA form, the CDR3 reads TGTGCCAGCAGCTTAGAGCAGGGATTTAGCACAGATACGCAGTATTTT. Translating gives CASSLEQGFSTDTQYF.

This chain links TRBV30 with TRBJ2-7; TRBD2 is a possible D gene (7 bases). The CDR3 sequence is 13 residues long. CDR1 and CDR2 (germline): GTSNPN, SVGIG (reference sequence). Trimming took off 7 bases at V and 10 bases at J, with 23 bases between the two ends. The CDR3 is CAYVGGPPWGQYF. The CDR3 DNA reads as TGTGCCTACGTCGGGGGGCCGCCTTGGGGACAGTACTTC. Full variable domain (rest looked up from reference TRBV30 and TRBJ2-7): SQTIHQWPATLVQPVGSPLSLECTVEGTSNPNLYWYRQAAGRGLQLLFYSVGIGQISSEVPQNLSASRPQDRQFILSSKKLLLSDSGFYLCAYVGGPPWGQYFGPGTRLTVT.

The rearrangement links TRBV6-5 to TRBJ2-6; possibly TRBD1 or TRBD2 for D (5 bases each). The V end lost 2 bases, the J end lost 4 bases, and 9 bases lay between the germline ends. This CDR3 spans 15 amino acids. Germline V gene sequence: CDR1 MNHEY, CDR2 SVGAGI. The DNA of the CDR3 is TGTGCCAGCAGTTACAGGGGAGAGGGGGCCAACGTCCTGACTTTC. It specifies CASSYRGEGANVLTF.

In this sample, this clone turned up a few times. This rearrangement joins TRBV7-3 to TRBJ2-2; tentative D call: TRBD1 (5 bases). Looked up from germline, CDR1 is SGHTA and CDR2 is FQGTGA. Trimming took 6 bases from V and 7 from J, leaving 15 bases between them. The CDR3 is made up of 14 amino acids. Here the CDR3 DNA reads TGTGCCAGCAGGATTAGTAAGGGGCTCGGGGAGCTGTTTTTT. It specifies CASRISKGLGELFF.

The chain links TRBV4-1 to TRBJ1-1; the D is unclear. V lost 1 base and J lost 4, with 10 bases in between. Germline assignment: CDR1 MGHRA and CDR2 YSYEKL. CDR3 length: 14 amino acids. CDR3 nucleotides: TGCGCCAGCAGCCAAGGTATAGAAGTCACTGAAGCTTTCTTT. Its protein is CASSQGIEVTEAFF.

V gene TRBV2 combines with J gene TRBJ1-6, with unresolved D. Germline V gives CDR1 SNHLY, CDR2 FYNNEI. The V end was cut by 8 bases, the J end by 10 bases, with 15 bases between. The CDR3 extends over 13 amino acids. In DNA, the CDR3 is TGTGCCAGCTATTTAGTATCACAATCACCCCTCCACTTT. This sequence encodes CASYLVSQSPLHF.

The V and J genes are TRBV13 and TRBJ2-7; 10 nucleotides align to TRBD1. The CDR3 runs to 17 residues. The germline V gene encodes CDR1 PRHDT and CDR2 FYEKMQ (reference sequence). Unmatched junction bases numbered 11, after V lost 5 bases and J lost 1 base. CDR3 amino acids: CASSLLTRDRGSYEQYF. Here the CDR3 DNA reads TGTGCCAGCAGCCTCTTAACCCGGGACAGGGGTTCCTACGAGCAGTACTTC.

The chain links TRBV28 to TRBJ1-6, with TRBD1 as a possible D gene (5 bases). The CDR3 is 16 residues long. Deletions cut 5 bases from V and 6 bases from J, with 17 bases between. CDR1 and CDR2 from the germline V gene are MDHEN and SYDVKM. The CDR3 region has the DNA TGTGCCAGCAGTCCCCTCCGGGACGGCGTTAATTCACCCCTCCACTTT. This sequence encodes CASSPLRDGVNSPLHF.

A few counts support this clone. The gene calls are TRBV6-5 and TRBJ1-1; 8 bases map to TRBD1. The junction had 4 bases not matched to a gene; V was cut back by 5 bases and J by 2 bases. Germline V gene data show CDR1 as MNHEY and CDR2 as SVGAGI. This CDR3 is built from 14 residues. The CDR3 coding sequence is TGTGCCAGCAGTAGAGGGACAGGTAACACTGAAGCTTTCTTT. This gives the protein CASSRGTGNTEAFF.

The CDR3 region is CASSLDRTTSYEQYF. In nucleotides, the CDR3 is TGCGCCAGCAGCTTGGACAGGACGACCTCCTACGAGCAGTACTTC. The J gene is TRBJ2-7, the V gene TRBV5-1; a weak D match, TRBD1 (5 bases). V was pared by 0 bases and J by 0 bases, with 10 bases between. The CDR3 consists of 15 residues. The germline V gene encodes CDR1 SGHRS and CDR2 YFSETQ.